Listed below are T cell receptor beta chains from one sample, sequenced in a study of CD8 T cells in Susac syndrome. TCRdb called the immunoSEQ multiplex PCR reads again in MiXCR, with one record for every CDR3 protein. The repertoire consists of about 200,000 distinct CDR3 sequences, with over 85% occurring once and the leading ten covering approximately 0.094%. The sample consisted of CD4+ T cells from PBMCs. These receptors originate from a human donor in good health. The CDR3 runs from the conserved cysteine through the conserved F or W. Fields, in order: V gene, clone size, J gene, D gene, CDR3 DNA, CDR3 protein. The D gene is left open where the match is weak. A row's size may be missing; if present it is once, few, many or a size class.

TRBV2	-	TRBJ2-3	-	TGTGCCAGCCAAGGCAACACAGGGTCGACAGATACGCAGTATTTT	CASQGNTGSTDTQYF
TRBV5-4	once	TRBJ2-5	-	TGTGCCAGCAGTCTTCCGGGACTCAAAGAGACCCAGTACTTC	CASSLPGLKETQYF
TRBV4-3	-	TRBJ1-2	-	TGCGCCAGCAGCGGAGTAGGTGGCTACACCTTC	CASSGVGGYTF
TRBV20-1	few	TRBJ2-3	TRBD2	TGCAGTGCTAGGGTAGCGGGAGTCACAGATACGCAGTATTTT	CSARVAGVTDTQYF
TRBV7-2	-	TRBJ1-4	TRBD1	TGTGCCAGCAGGCCGACCGGGACAGTGGGTGAAAAACTGTTTTTT	CASRPTGTVGEKLFF
TRBV30	-	TRBJ2-1	-	TGTGCCTGGAGTGTAACGGGCCTCGGCGGCAATGAGCAGTTCTTC	CAWSVTGLGGNEQFF
TRBV5-1	-	TRBJ2-5	-	TGCGCCAGCAGCTTGGCCCTCCTCGGGGAGACCCAGTACTTC	CASSLALLGETQYF
TRBV20-1	-	TRBJ2-5	-	TGCAGTGCCACAGGGCCCGAGGGGGAGACCCAGTACTTC	CSATGPEGETQYF
TRBV27	-	TRBJ1-1	-	TGTGCCAGCAGTTTGGCTATGATGAACACTGAAGCTTTCTTT	CASSLAMMNTEAFF
TRBV7-2	-	TRBJ1-2	-	TGTGCCAGCAGAGCCGGACAGTCAAGCTATGGCTACACCTTC	CASRAGQSSYGYTF
TRBV29-1	-	TRBJ2-1	-	TGCAGCGGCCTGGACAGCCAGGAGCAGTTCTTC	CSGLDSQEQFF
TRBV20-1	-	TRBJ2-2	-	TGCAGTGCTTCTTACAGGGCGAACACCGGGGAGCTGTTTTTT	CSASYRANTGELFF
TRBV20-1	-	TRBJ2-1	-	TGCAGTGCTAGCATGCGTCTTGCCCGCTCCTACAATGAGCAGTTCTTC	CSASMRLARSYNEQFF
TRBV30	once	TRBJ1-5	-	TGTGCCTGGAGCCGGGGCGGCGCTTTCCAGCCCCAGCATTTT	CAWSRGGAFQPQHF
TRBV29-1	-	TRBJ1-2	TRBD1	TGCGGCGTGATAGGACAGGGCTATGGCTACACCTTC	CGVIGQGYGYTF
TRBV20-1	-	TRBJ2-1	-	TGCAGTGCTAGAGGGGTTGGGGGCGAGGTTTCCTACAATGAGCAGTTCTTC	CSARGVGGEVSYNEQFF
TRBV7-9	-	TRBJ2-5	TRBD1	TGTGCCAGCAGCTTGGGGGACAGGGCCCGCCAAGAGACCCAGTACTTC	CASSLGDRARQETQYF
TRBV29-1	-	TRBJ2-3	-	TGCAGCGTCGGTACGGGAGATACGCAGTATTTT	CSVGTGDTQYF
TRBV20-1	-	TRBJ2-4	TRBD1	TGCAGTGCTAGGGGACAGGACCTTGACATTCAGTACTTC	CSARGQDLDIQYF
TRBV29-1	few	TRBJ2-4	-	TGCAGCGTTGGGCAGCGAGGAAACATTCAGTACTTC	CSVGQRGNIQYF
TRBV15	-	TRBJ2-2	TRBD2	TGTGCCACCAGCGCTTCTAGCGGGAGTCACCCCGGGGAGCTGTTTTTT	CATSASSGSHPGELFF
TRBV11-2	once	TRBJ1-4	-	TGTGCCAGCAGTCGCGAGGTGGTTAATGAAAAACTGTTTTTT	CASSREVVNEKLFF
TRBV3-1	-	TRBJ2-5	-	TGTGCCAGCAGCCAAGTGCCAGGGAAAGAGACCCAGTACTTC	CASSQVPGKETQYF
TRBV29-1	-	TRBJ2-6	-	TGCAGCGTGGAAGACAACTCTGGGGCCAACGTCCTGACTTTC	CSVEDNSGANVLTF
TRBV29-1	-	TRBJ2-1	-	TGCAGCGTTCCACTAGGAGTTCCCTACAATGAGCAGTTCTTC	CSVPLGVPYNEQFF
TRBV28	-	TRBJ1-2	TRBD1	TGTGCCAGCAGAGAGGGGACAGCTCGTGGCTACACCTTC	CASREGTARGYTF
TRBV5-4	few	TRBJ2-1	TRBD1	TGTGCCAGCAGCTCCGGGACAGGGAACGACAATGAGCAGTTCTTC	CASSSGTGNDNEQFF
TRBV7-9	-	TRBJ1-1	TRBD1	TGTGCCAGCAGATCGGGACAGTGGAACACTGAAGCTTTCTTT	CASRSGQWNTEAFF
TRBV20-1	-	TRBJ1-2	-	TGCAGAGCTAGTCTGGGGTTGCGGAATGGCTACACCTTC	CRASLGLRNGYTF
TRBV12-3/TRBV12-4	few	TRBJ2-1	-	TGTGCCAGCAGTTTGTCCCGGTACAATGAGCAGTTCTTC	CASSLSRYNEQFF
TRBV3-1	-	TRBJ1-2	-	TGTGCCAGCAGCCAAGAGGCCGGGAGTGGCTACACCTTC	CASSQEAGSGYTF
TRBV2	once	TRBJ2-1	-	TGTGCCAGCACCGGACCTGGAAACAATGAGCAGTTCTTC	CASTGPGNNEQFF
TRBV12-3/TRBV12-4	-	TRBJ2-5	-	TGTGCCAGCAGTTTGGCCTTGGAGACCCAGTACTTC	CASSLALETQYF
TRBV12-3/TRBV12-4	-	TRBJ2-5	-	TGTGCCAGCAGCGCGCAGAGACACCAAGAGACCCAGTACTTC	CASSAQRHQETQYF
TRBV4-3	-	TRBJ2-3	-	TGCGCCAGCAGCCAAGATCAAGCGACAGATACGCAGTATTTT	CASSQDQATDTQYF
TRBV3-1	-	TRBJ1-5	-	TGTGCCAGCAGCCAAGTAAGGGGGATTCAGCCCCAGCATTTT	CASSQVRGIQPQHF
TRBV29-1	-	TRBJ2-3	TRBD2	TGCAGCGTTGTCCTAGCGGGGGGGAGCACAGATACGCAGTATTTT	CSVVLAGGSTDTQYF
TRBV27	-	TRBJ2-6	-	TGTGCCAGCAGTAGGGAGTACTCTGGGGCCAACGTCCTGACTTTC	CASSREYSGANVLTF
TRBV4-3	-	TRBJ1-2	-	TGCGCCAGCAGCCAAGAGATGTCCGGGCAGGGTGGCTACACCTTC	CASSQEMSGQGGYTF
TRBV20-1	-	TRBJ2-5	TRBD2	TGCAGTGCTAGTATAGGCGGGAGAGGAGAGACCCAGTACTTC	CSASIGGRGETQYF
TRBV14	-	TRBJ2-1	-	TGTGCCAGCAGCCGACAGCTAGCGTCTAATGAGCAGTTCTTC	CASSRQLASNEQFF
TRBV2	-	TRBJ2-1	-	TGTGCCAGCATTCCGGGAAACCTCTACAATGAGCAGTTCTTC	CASIPGNLYNEQFF
TRBV24-1	-	TRBJ2-3	-	TGTGCCACCAGTGACACAGGGTCAGGTACAGATACGCAGTATTTT	CATSDTGSGTDTQYF
TRBV10-3	-	TRBJ2-3	TRBD1	TGTGCCATCTCGGACAGGGCGGCCACAGATACGCAGTATTTT	CAISDRAATDTQYF
TRBV27	-	TRBJ2-7	TRBD1	TGTGCCAGCAGTTTGGGGACAGGGCCCTACGAGCAGTACTTC	CASSLGTGPYEQYF
TRBV6-6	-	TRBJ1-5	TRBD1	TGTGCCAGCAGTACGCTACAGGGGTGGCAGCCCCAGCATTTT	CASSTLQGWQPQHF
TRBV2	-	TRBJ2-2	-	TGTGCCAGCAGTGGGACTTCCTACACCGGGGAGCTGTTTTTT	CASSGTSYTGELFF
TRBV29-1	once	TRBJ2-1	-	TGCAGCGTTTTTTTGCCGTTAAACTACAATGAGCAGTTCTTC	CSVFLPLNYNEQFF
TRBV3-1	-	TRBJ2-5	TRBD1	TGTGCCAGCAGCCCGTCCGTCCGGGACAGGGGGCGGGGGGCCTTCCAAGAGACCCAGTACTTC	CASSPSVRDRGRGAFQETQYF
TRBV29-1	-	TRBJ2-2	-	TGCAGCGCCGAAGGTACAAACGGGGGCACCGGGGAGCTGTTTTTT	CSAEGTNGGTGELFF
TRBV5-1	once	TRBJ2-1	-	TGCGCCAGCAGCTTGGCCCTGGGGGAAGCCAATGAGCAGTTCTTC	CASSLALGEANEQFF
TRBV2	-	TRBJ1-2	-	TGTGCCAGCGCACTGGGCCCCTACTATGGCTACACCTTC	CASALGPYYGYTF
TRBV20-1	-	TRBJ1-2	-	TGCAGTGGAACCGACGGAGCGACAGAAGCTAACTATGGCTACACCTTC	CSGTDGATEANYGYTF
TRBV7-2	-	TRBJ1-5	-	TGTGCCAGCAGCCCGCGGGGTGGAGGGGGGAGCAATCAGCCCCAGCATTTT	CASSPRGGGGSNQPQHF
TRBV19	-	TRBJ2-7	TRBD2	TGTGCCAGTAGCCGGACTAGCGGATCCTACGAGCAGTACTTC	CASSRTSGSYEQYF
TRBV7-2	-	TRBJ2-3	-	TGTGCCAGCAGCTCTCGGAGGTCGGTAGATACGCAGTATTTT	CASSSRRSVDTQYF
TRBV2	-	TRBJ2-3	TRBD1	TGTGCCAGCAGTGGACAGGGCCCGATCACAGATACGCAGTATTTT	CASSGQGPITDTQYF
TRBV20-1	-	TRBJ1-1	-	TGCAGTGCTAGAGCCATCCTACGACAGCCCACTGAAGCTTTCTTT	CSARAILRQPTEAFF
TRBV29-1	-	TRBJ2-5	-	TGCAGCGTCAGCCCGGACGGTCAAGAGACCCAGTACTTC	CSVSPDGQETQYF
TRBV9	once	TRBJ2-1	-	TGTGCCAGCAGCGTAGCTGGGGCAGCGGACTCGCAGCAGTTCTTC	CASSVAGAADSQQFF